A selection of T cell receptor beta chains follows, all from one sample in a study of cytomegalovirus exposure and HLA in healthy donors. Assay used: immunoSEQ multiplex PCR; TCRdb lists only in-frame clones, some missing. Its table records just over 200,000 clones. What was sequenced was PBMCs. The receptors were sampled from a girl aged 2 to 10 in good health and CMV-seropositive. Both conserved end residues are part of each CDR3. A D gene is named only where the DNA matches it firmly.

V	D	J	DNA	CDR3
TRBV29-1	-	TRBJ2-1	TGCAGCGTTGAGATGAGAGGCAGCCTTTACAATGAGCAGTTCTTC	CSVEMRGSLYNEQFF
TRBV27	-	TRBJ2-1	TGTGCCAGCAGTTTACGGCTCGGAGGGTTAGGGGAGCAGTTCTTC	CASSLRLGGLGEQFF
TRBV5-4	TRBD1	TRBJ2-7	TGTGCCAGCAGCCTCCCGGGACAGGGGGTCAACGAGCAGTACTTC	CASSLPGQGVNEQYF
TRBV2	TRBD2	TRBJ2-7	TGTGCCAGCACTATACGGACTAGCGGGAGCTACGAGCAGTACTTC	CASTIRTSGSYEQYF
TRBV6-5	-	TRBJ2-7	TGTGCCAGCAGTTACCGGAGCTCCTACGAGCAGTACTTC	CASSYRSSYEQYF
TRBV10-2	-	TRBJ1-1	TGCGCCAGCAGTGATGGGGGGGCGCCGGGTTTCTCTGAAGCTTTCTTT	CASSDGGAPGFSEAFF
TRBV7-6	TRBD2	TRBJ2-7	TGTGCCAGCAGCTTAGGGGGGGGTTTCGCCTACGAGCAGTACTTC	CASSLGGGFAYEQYF
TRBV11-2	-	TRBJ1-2	TGTGCCAGCAGCCCCCCCCTGAGTGAGGGAGGGAGTGGCTACACCTTC	CASSPPLSEGGSGYTF
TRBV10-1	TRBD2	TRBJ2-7	TGCGCCAGCACCATAGGACTAGCGGGAGGTTACTACGAGCAGTACTTC	CASTIGLAGGYYEQYF
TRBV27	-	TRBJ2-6	TGTGCCAGCAGTATCCGCTCTGGGGCCAACGTCCTGACTTTC	CASSIRSGANVLTF
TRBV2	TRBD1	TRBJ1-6	TGTGCCAGCAGTGCGCGACAGGGTAATTCACCCCTCCACTTT	CASSARQGNSPLHF
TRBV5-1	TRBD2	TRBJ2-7	TGCGCCAGCAGCTTGGTGGCGGGGGGGCCTCAGGAGCAGTACTTC	CASSLVAGGPQEQYF
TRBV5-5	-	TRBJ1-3	TGTGCCAGCAGCCCGAGACCGGGAGGAAACACCATATATTTT	CASSPRPGGNTIYF
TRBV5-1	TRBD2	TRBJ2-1	TGCGCCAGCAGCTTTCTAGCGGGAGATCTGAATGAGCAGTTCTTC	CASSFLAGDLNEQFF
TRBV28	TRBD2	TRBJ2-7	TGTGCCAGCAGTTTACCTAGCGGGGTTTCCTACGAGCAGTACTTC	CASSLPSGVSYEQYF
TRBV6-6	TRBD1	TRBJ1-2	TGTGCCAGCAGTTACGGCGCCGCGGACAGGGAGGGCTACACCTTC	CASSYGAADREGYTF
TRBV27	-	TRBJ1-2	TGTGCCAGCAGTCCCCACCAAGCGGGGGGAGGGGGCTACACCTTC	CASSPHQAGGGGYTF
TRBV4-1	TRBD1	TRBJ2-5	TGCGCCAGCAGCCAAGAGGGACAGGGGGTGGGGGAACAAGAGACCCAGTACTTC	CASSQEGQGVGEQETQYF
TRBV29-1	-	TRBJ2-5	TGCAGCGTCGCCGAGATTTCCCAAGAGACCCAGTACTTC	CSVAEISQETQYF
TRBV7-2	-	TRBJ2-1	TGTGCCAGCAGCCCCCCCTCAGCGCGCAATGAGCAGTTCTTC	CASSPPSARNEQFF
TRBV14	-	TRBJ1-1	TGTGCCAGCAGCCGGCAGGGGACAACTGAAGCTTTCTTT	CASSRQGTTEAFF
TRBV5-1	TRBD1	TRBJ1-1	TGCGCCAGCAGCTCGGACAGGATGAACACTGAAGCTTTCTTT	CASSSDRMNTEAFF
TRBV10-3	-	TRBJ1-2	TGTGCCATCAGCCCGGGGGGGATCTATGGCTACACCTTC	CAISPGGIYGYTF